This T cell receptor beta chain was sequenced during a study of blood T cell repertoires in COVID-19. The method was immunoSEQ multiplex PCR; TCRdb's version includes in-frame clones alone and lacks a portion of them. The sample records about 180,000 clones, roughly nine tenths being singletons. In the case of this clone: Germline is not matched at one junction end, which may reflect a read error.

Per germline, CDR1 SGHTA and CDR2 FQGNSA. This CDR3 contains 15 residues. The V gene is TRBV7-2, the J gene TRBJ2-4; 12 bases match TRBD2. Sequenced input: peripheral blood. This clonotype was obtained from a man aged 18 to 35 who had recovered from COVID-19. DNA for the CDR3: TGTGCCAGCAGCTTAGAGGGCAGGACTAGCGGGATTGCGGACTTC. Translated, it gives CASSLEGRTSGIADF.